The following is a T cell receptor beta chain sequence with its context. The target of this receptor is not known. It has no much larger one-base neighbor in the sample; base qualities were not kept. TCRbeta CDR3 regions were amplified from genomic DNA using the immunoSEQ Assay, a bias-controlled multiplex PCR. The original pipeline was this. Within the assay, amplification of reference gene primers was used to estimate how many nucleated cells each sample contained. Sequence reads were collapsed and filtered to measure the absolute abundance of every unique TCRbeta CDR3 rearrangement. Productive Simpson clonality was computed per sample as the square root of Simpson's diversity index over productive rearrangements. Held by TCRdb, this immuneACCESS table contains in-frame sequences only and omits some clones. Under half of the omission traces to an unresolved V gene where checked; the cause of the rest is unknown. V, J and clone size are taken as reported in that table, and D and trimming were inferred from the DNA itself. For this sample there are fewer than 450,000 clones; roughly 87% appear just once. In total, the top ten clones hold over 0.8% of the sample.

Enrolling through a virtual design, the prospective study's participants ranged in age from roughly 18 to 90 years and lived across 20 to 30 United States geographic areas. In the prospective study, participants were assigned to cohorts based on the clinical history participants reported in a screening survey and a study questionnaire. Recovered participants in ImmuneRACE Cohort 3 were defined by two consecutive negative NP/OP PCR tests, clearance by a healthcare professional, or resolution of symptoms. In the prospective study, whole blood, serum and a nasopharyngeal or oropharyngeal swab were collected from each participant by mobile phlebotomists. Prospective study participants could optionally give additional blood draws and questionnaires over an approximately two-month period. Blood samples from the prospective study were shipped frozen or at room temperature prior to DNA extraction. This entry is derived from a study of blood T cell repertoires in COVID-19 (dated by TCRdb to about 2020). About the full investigation: The collaborator samples originated in the United States, Italy and Spain and spanned the acute and convalescent phases of COVID-19. The material from the prospective study consisted of cDNA or gDNA derived from T cells, B-cell-depleted T cells, or PBMCs. Nearly every sample came with metadata listing a de-identified subject ID, COVID-19 status, age in years and sex. The repertoires were released in a freely available public database intended as a resource for research on the immune response to SARS-CoV-2. Where available, HLA class I and class II types were obtained from metadata supplied by the sample provider rather than from assay-based typing. Deeply sampled blood TCRbeta repertoires from subjects exposed to, actively infected with, or recovered from COVID-19 were included in the dataset. The samples were drawn from two sources: the first 160 participants of the ongoing ImmuneRACE study, and over 1,000 subjects contributed by 6 global collaborators.

Points the paper makes about the study in general: Clinical and demographic metadata were provided uncurated, with the amount varying by source and participant.

Sequencing was carried out using PBMCs or T cells enriched from blood (not recorded which). The source is a woman aged 25 to 39 who had recovered from COVID-19.

The bases are TGTGCCAGCAGCGGCGCCCCCGGGACAGGGTTCTACGAGCAGTACTTC. This codes for CASSGAPGTGFYEQYF. The chain is made from TRBV9 and TRBJ2-7; 9 central bases correspond to TRBD1. Via the germline V gene, CDR1 is SGDLS and CDR2 YYNGEE. Counted from cysteine to phenylalanine, this CDR3 has 16 amino acids. Only the CDR3 portion is preserved as DNA: 48 bases, with reading frame beginning at the first base. The germline V end is reduced by 3 bases and the J end by 3 bases; junction bases left unmatched: 10.